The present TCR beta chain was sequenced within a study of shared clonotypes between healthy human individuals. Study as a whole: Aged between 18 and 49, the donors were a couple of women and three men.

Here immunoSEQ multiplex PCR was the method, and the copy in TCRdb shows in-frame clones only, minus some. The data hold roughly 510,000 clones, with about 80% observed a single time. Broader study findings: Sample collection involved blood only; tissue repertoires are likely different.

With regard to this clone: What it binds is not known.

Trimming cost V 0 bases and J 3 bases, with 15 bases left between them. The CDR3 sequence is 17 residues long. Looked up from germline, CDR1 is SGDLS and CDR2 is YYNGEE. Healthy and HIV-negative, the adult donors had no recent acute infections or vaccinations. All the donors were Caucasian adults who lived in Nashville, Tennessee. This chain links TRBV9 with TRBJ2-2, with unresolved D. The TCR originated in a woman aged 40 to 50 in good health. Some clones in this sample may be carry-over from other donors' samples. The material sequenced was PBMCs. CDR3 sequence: CASSVDALGRDTGELFF. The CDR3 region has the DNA TGTGCCAGCAGCGTAGATGCCTTGGGCCGGGACACCGGGGAGCTGTTTTTT.